The 20 T cell receptor beta chains below come from one sample, sequenced in a study of T cells expressing NK-cell markers. TCRdb reanalyzed the 5' RACE reads and collapses them to one entry per CDR3 protein, without DNA. This sample's clone table lists under 600,000 distinct CDR3 sequences. Sequenced input: blood T cells: a sorted CD56 or NKG2C T cell subset, CD4+ or CD8+ T cells, or bulk PBMC T cells (not recorded which). All receptors derive from a woman in her forties or fifties in good health.

The rearrangement links TRBV12-3 or TRBV12-4 to TRBJ2-1. The CDR3 loop spans 15 amino acids. The CDR3 region is CASRSSGPILNEQFF.

The chain links TRBV29-1 to TRBJ2-1. Per the germline V gene, CDR1 is SQVTM and CDR2 is ANQGSEA. The CDR3 is 13 residues long. The CDR3 sequence: CSVSDLVYNEQFF.

The J gene is TRBJ2-1, the V gene TRBV12-3 or TRBV12-4; checking the TCRdb D call of TRBD2 is not possible without DNA. This CDR3 has 12 amino acids. The CDR3 protein is CASSYSGIGPFF.

The chain carries TRBV10-2 and TRBJ2-1; there is no DNA to check the TCRdb D call of TRBD2. The CDR3 loop spans 13 amino acids. Germline V gene data show CDR1 as WSHSY and CDR2 as SAAADI. The CDR3 protein is CASSLRSPSEQFF.

The V call is TRBV10-3, the J call TRBJ1-1. From germline, CDR1 is ENHRY and CDR2 SYGVKD. CDR3 length equals 16 residues. CDR3 amino acids: CAISDKLGGKNTEAFF.

This chain uses TRBV3-1 with TRBJ2-4; the TCRdb call, TRBD1, lacks DNA for checking. The CDR3 sequence is 17 residues long. Germline V gene lookup returns CDR1 LGHDT and CDR2 YNNKEL (reference sequence). CDR3 residues: CASSRTLLGTGIDIQYF.

The genes are TRBV6-5 and TRBJ2-1. This CDR3 region has 13 residues. CDR1 and CDR2 from the germline V gene are MNHEY and SVGAGI. The CDR3 spells CASSYSIEYEQFF.

The V call is TRBV7-2, the J call TRBJ2-5; no DNA is available, so the TRBD1 call from TCRdb remains unchecked. The CDR3 runs 15 residues. Germline-derived CDR1 and CDR2 are SGHTA and FQGNSA. The CDR3 sequence is CASSPPPLGVGTQYF. The variable domain in full, with the rest retrieved from reference TRBV7-2 and TRBJ2-5, is GAGVSQSPSNKVTEKGKDVELRCDPISGHTALYWYRQSLGQGLEFLIYFQGNSAPDKSGLPSDRFSAERTGGSVSTLTIQRTQQEDSAVYLCASSPPPLGVGTQYFGPGTRLLVL.

The chain links TRBV6-5 to TRBJ2-5; TCRdb lists TRBD1, though no DNA is available to test this call. Germline V gene sequence: CDR1 MNHEY, CDR2 SVGAGI. There are 12 residues in the CDR3. CDR3 protein: CARRQGVETQYF.

The chain employs TRBV6-2 or TRBV6-3 and TRBJ2-2; the TCRdb call, TRBD2, lacks DNA for checking. This CDR3 has 15 amino acids. Per the germline V gene, CDR1 is MNHEY and CDR2 is SVGEGT. CDR3 loop: CASRLGGKNTGELFF.

The V gene is TRBV12-3 or TRBV12-4, the J gene TRBJ2-1; TCRdb picks TRBD1, but there is no DNA to check that call. The CDR3 is 15 amino acids. CDR3 sequence: CASSRRDGTYNEQFF.

The rearrangement uses TRBV7-2 and TRBJ2-3; no DNA is available, so the TRBD1 call from TCRdb remains unchecked. Germline V gene data show CDR1 as SGHTA and CDR2 as FQGNSA. This CDR3 spans 13 amino acids. CDR3 protein: CASSRARADTQYF.

The chain's CDR3 is CASSDRERSYEQYF. The chain employs TRBV5-1 and TRBJ2-7; the TRBD1 assignment by TCRdb is unverifiable without DNA. Germline V gives CDR1 SGHRS, CDR2 YFSETQ. The CDR3 contains 14 residues.

The V and J genes are TRBV2 and TRBJ2-1; TCRdb returns TRBD2, unconfirmable since there is no DNA. CDR1 and CDR2 (germline): SNHLY, FYNNEI. This CDR3 contains 15 residues. The CDR3: CASSGASGGLNEQFF.

The chain employs TRBV29-1 and TRBJ1-1; without DNA, the TCRdb call of TRBD1 cannot be checked. The CDR3 loop spans 13 amino acids. The V gene's germline CDR1 is SQVTM and CDR2 ANQGSEA. CDR3: CSAERTGGTEAFF.

V usage is TRBV6-2 or TRBV6-3 and J usage is TRBJ1-5; TCRdb returns TRBD1, unconfirmable since there is no DNA. This CDR3 comprises 18 residues. Per the germline V gene, CDR1 is MNHEY and CDR2 is SVGEGT. CDR3 sequence reads: CASSYQGFFGYVNQPQHF.

J is TRBJ2-7 and V is TRBV7-2; the D call from TCRdb, TRBD2, cannot be confirmed without DNA. Looked up from germline, CDR1 is SGHTA and CDR2 is FQGNSA. The CDR3 contains 17 residues. CDR3 in amino acids: CASSLGLTGGSSYEQYF.

The chain uses TRBV9 and TRBJ2-5; the D call of TRBD1 rests on TCRdb alone, since no DNA is present to check it. Germline V gene lookup returns CDR1 SGDLS and CDR2 YYNGEE. The CDR3 runs to 16 residues. CDR3 in amino acids: CASSPTIAQGGETQYF.

The chain recombines TRBV6-6 with TRBJ1-6; the TCRdb call, TRBD1, lacks DNA for checking. The CDR3 length is 17 residues. The germline V gene has CDR1 MNHNY and CDR2 SVGAGI (reference sequence). CDR3 loop: CASSYSIQGAKDSPLHF.

This chain's CDR3 is CASSPGLAGNTGELFF. This chain connects TRBV14 to TRBJ2-2; there is no DNA to check the TCRdb D call of TRBD2. Germline V gene sequence: CDR1 SGHDN, CDR2 FVKESK. CDR3 length: 16 residues.